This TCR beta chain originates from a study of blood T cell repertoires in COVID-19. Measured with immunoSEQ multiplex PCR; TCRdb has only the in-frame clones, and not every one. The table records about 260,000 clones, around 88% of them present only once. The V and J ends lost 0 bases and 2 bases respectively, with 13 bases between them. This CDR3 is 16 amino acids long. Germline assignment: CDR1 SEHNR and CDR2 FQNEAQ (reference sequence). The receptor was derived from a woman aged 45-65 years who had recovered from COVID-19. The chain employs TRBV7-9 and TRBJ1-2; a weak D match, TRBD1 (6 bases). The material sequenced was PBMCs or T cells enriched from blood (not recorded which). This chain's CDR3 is CASSLARGQLNYGYTF. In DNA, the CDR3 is TGTGCCAGCAGCTTAGCCCGAGGACAGCTCAACTATGGCTACACCTTC. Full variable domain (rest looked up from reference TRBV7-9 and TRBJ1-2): DTGVSQNPRHKITKRGQNVTFRCDPISEHNRLYWYRQTLGQGPEFLTYFQNEAQLEKSRLLSDRFSAERPKGSFSTLEIQRTEQGDSAMYLCASSLARGQLNYGYTFGSGTRLTVV.